A single sample gave rise to the 14 T cell receptor beta chains below, sequenced in a study of regulatory T cells in long-lasting Graves disease. Arm-PCR of CDR3 regions and iRepertoire HTBI primers were the basis on which TCR beta libraries were built. TCRdb independently ran MiXCR on the multiplex PCR reads; one entry per CDR3 protein. The table shows a few hundred thousand distinct CDR3 sequences, with roughly a fifth occurring only once. Time point meaning: persistent/refractory GD, antithyroid drugs over 5 years with positive TRAb. Preparation of the TCR library used RNA extracted from PBMCs. The sequences come from peripheral blood mononuclear cells (PBMCs), collected when the disease was refractory, from a patient treated with antithyroid drugs. The receptor set was obtained from a female donor with Graves disease.

This clonotype was recorded many times. This sequence joins TRBV2 and TRBJ1-6, with unresolved D. Trimming took 6 bases from V and 5 from J, leaving 11 bases between them. The CDR3 consists of 14 residues. The germline V gene has CDR1 SNHLY and CDR2 FYNNEI. The DNA for the CDR3 is TGTGCCAGCAGAATGGCAGGCAATAATTCACCCCTCCACTTT. Residues: CASRMAGNNSPLHF.

The V gene is TRBV6-2 or TRBV6-3, the J gene TRBJ2-4; D may match TRBD1 or TRBD2 (7 bases each). The CDR3 is 12 amino acids. Germline V gene data show CDR1 as MNHEY and CDR2 as SVGEGT. Trimming took off 8 bases at V and 4 bases at J, with 9 bases between the two ends. CDR3 DNA: TGTGCCAGCCAGGGGGGGAAAAACATTCAGTACTTC. Translation gives CASQGGKNIQYF.

The chain employs TRBV28 and TRBJ2-7, with D perhaps TRBD2 (6 bases). The V end was cut by 8 bases, the J end by 3 bases, with 29 bases between. The CDR3 has 18 residues. Germline V gene lookup returns CDR1 MDHEN and CDR2 SYDVKM. CDR3 amino acids: CASRETGVGGVGRYEQYF. The CDR3 region has the DNA TGTGCCAGCCGCGAGACGGGGGTCGGGGGAGTGGGGCGCTACGAGCAGTACTTC.

In its sample, this clonotype was seen a few times. The chain recombines TRBV7-2 with TRBJ1-1; 7 bases are shared with TRBD1. The J segment lost 1 base and the V segment lost 4 bases, leaving 6 bases of the junction unmatched. The CDR3 totals 15 residues. The germline CDR1 and CDR2 sequences are SGHTA and FQGNSA. In DNA form, the CDR3 reads TGTGCCAGCAGCTCCCGGACAGGAGGGAACACTGAAGCTTTCTTT. Its translation is CASSSRTGGNTEAFF.

This clonotype was counted many times. This rearrangement joins TRBV3-1 to TRBJ2-5; 7 bases match TRBD1. The CDR3 has 14 amino acids. V was pared by 4 bases and J by 4 bases, with 6 bases of the junction left unmatched. CDR1 and CDR2 from the germline V gene are LGHDT and YNNKEL (reference sequence). The CDR3: CASSRTTGVETQYF. In DNA form, the CDR3 reads TGTGCCAGCAGCCGAACCACAGGGGTAGAGACCCAGTACTTC.

This rearrangement joins TRBV4-3 to TRBJ1-3; 7 bases agree with TRBD1. This CDR3 contains 15 residues. The junction had 6 bases not matched to a gene; V was cut back by 3 bases and J by 4 bases. Looked up from germline, CDR1 is LGHNA and CDR2 is YSLEER. CDR3: CASSHDDRAGNTIYF. The CDR3 coding sequence is TGCGCCAGCAGCCATGATGACAGGGCCGGAAACACCATATATTTT.

This clonotype was seen more than once but under ten times. The rearrangement joins TRBV27 to TRBJ2-5, with D tentatively TRBD2 (5 bases). V lost 6 bases, J lost 2 bases, and 25 bases lay in between. Germline V gives CDR1 MNHEY, CDR2 SMNVEV (reference sequence). The CDR3 consists of 18 residues. CDR3: CASSLARRPGYLQETQYF. The CDR3 DNA follows: TGTGCCAGCAGCTTAGCCCGACGTCCGGGGTACCTACAAGAGACCCAGTACTTC.

To note about this clonotype: A junction boundary mismatches the germline segment, possibly from a read error. This rearrangement joins TRBV7-2 to TRBJ2-2; 12 bases are a match to TRBD2. Germline-derived CDR1 and CDR2 are SGHTA and FQGNSA. CDR3 length: 20 residues. CDR3 nucleotides: TGCGCCAGCAGCCAAGAGAAGAGCCTAGCGGGAGGGCCTGGAACCGGGGAGCTGTTTTTT. Its translation: CASSQEKSLAGGPGTGELFF.

This clonotype showed up many times. The chain carries TRBV2 and TRBJ2-3; D possibly uses TRBD1 or TRBD2 (5 bases each). The CDR3 runs 16 residues. V shed 10 bases and J shed 1 base, with 21 bases lying between them. Per germline, CDR1 SNHLY and CDR2 FYNNEI. The CDR3 DNA is TGTGCCACCCCCGAGGGGCAGGAGTGGGGCACAGATACGCAGTATTTT. The encoded protein is CATPEGQEWGTDTQYF.

The chain carries TRBV30 and TRBJ2-5; 12 bases are shared with TRBD2. Germline CDR1 and CDR2: GTSNPN and SVGIG (reference sequence). This CDR3 spans 16 amino acids. The V gene end was trimmed by 1 base and the J gene end by 5 bases; junction bases not matched to a gene: 8. The CDR3 DNA reads TGTGCCTGGAGTGCCCTAGCGGGAGGGCCGCAGGAGACCCAGTACTTC. It yields the protein CAWSALAGGPQETQYF. The full variable domain, with the rest looked up from reference TRBV30 and TRBJ2-5, is SQTIHQWPATLVQPVGSPLSLECTVEGTSNPNLYWYRQAAGRGLQLLFYSVGIGQISSEVPQNLSASRPQDRQFILSSKKLLLSDSGFYLCAWSALAGGPQETQYFGPGTRLLVL.

This chain uses TRBV7-2 with TRBJ2-7; D not certain. The V gene's germline CDR1 is SGHTA and CDR2 FQGNSA. The CDR3 is 11 amino acids. Deletions cut 5 bases from V and 8 bases from J, with 10 bases between. CDR3 DNA sequence: TGTGCCAGCAGCGTCCAGGAGAAGCAGTACTTC. Protein sequence: CASSVQEKQYF. The full variable domain, in which reference TRBV7-2 and TRBJ2-7 provide the parts outside the CDR3, is GAGVSQSPSNKVTEKGKDVELRCDPISGHTALYWYRQSLGQGLEFLIYFQGNSAPDKSGLPSDRFSAERTGGSVSTLTIQRTQQEDSAVYLCASSVQEKQYFGPGTRLTVT.

This clonotype has just a few counts. DNA of the CDR3: TGTGCCAGCAGAAAACAGGGGGGGAACACTGAAGCTTTCTTT. Translation gives CASRKQGGNTEAFF. The chain employs TRBV11-2 and TRBJ1-1, with TRBD1 matching over 8 bases. This CDR3 contains 14 residues. Per the germline V gene, CDR1 is SGHAT and CDR2 is FQNNGV. Trimming cost V 6 bases and J 1 base; bases outside gene matches: 4.

This clonotype was found a few times. The J gene is TRBJ2-5, the V gene TRBV6-5, with a weak D call TRBD2 (5 bases). CDR3 length: 16 residues. The germline CDR1 and CDR2 sequences are MNHEY and SVGAGI. V lost 2 bases and J lost 0, with 13 bases in between. The CDR3 DNA follows: TGTGCCAGCAGTTACAGCCAGCGGCACCACCAAGAGACCCAGTACTTC. Translation: CASSYSQRHHQETQYF.

This clonotype has just one count. The chain combines TRBV7-9 with TRBJ1-4; 7 nucleotides line up with TRBD1. The CDR3 runs 15 residues. Germline V gene data show CDR1 as SEHNR and CDR2 as FQNEAQ (reference sequence). The junction had 4 bases not matched to a gene; V was cut back by 1 base and J by 5 bases. The CDR3 protein is CASSLGGGENEKLFF. CDR3 bases: TGTGCCAGCAGCTTAGGAGGGGGCGAAAATGAAAAACTGTTTTTT. Full variable domain (missing parts from reference TRBV7-9 and TRBJ1-4): DTGVSQNPRHKITKRGQNVTFRCDPISEHNRLYWYRQTLGQGPEFLTYFQNEAQLEKSRLLSDRFSAERPKGSFSTLEIQRTEQGDSAMYLCASSLGGGENEKLFFGSGTQLSVL.